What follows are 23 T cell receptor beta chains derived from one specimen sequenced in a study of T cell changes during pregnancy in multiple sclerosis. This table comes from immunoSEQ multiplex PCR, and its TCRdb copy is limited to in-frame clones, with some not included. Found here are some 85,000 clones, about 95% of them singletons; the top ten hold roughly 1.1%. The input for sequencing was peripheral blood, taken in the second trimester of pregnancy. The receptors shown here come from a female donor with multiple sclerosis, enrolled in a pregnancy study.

The CDR3 here is CASSQRFSNSGLSYEQYF. CDR3 coding DNA: TGCGCCAGCAGCCAACGGTTCTCGAATAGCGGGCTCTCCTACGAGCAGTACTTC. V gene TRBV4-1 combines with J gene TRBJ2-7; 7 nucleotides match TRBD2. Germline V gene sequence: CDR1 MGHRA, CDR2 YSYEKL. V dropped 2 bases and J dropped 0; count of bases not matched to a gene: 13. This CDR3 has 18 amino acids.

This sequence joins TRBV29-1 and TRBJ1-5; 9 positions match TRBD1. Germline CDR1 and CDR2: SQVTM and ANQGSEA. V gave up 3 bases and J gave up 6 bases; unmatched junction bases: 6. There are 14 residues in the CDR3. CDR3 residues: CSVEGQGIGQPQHF. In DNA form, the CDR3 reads TGCAGCGTTGAGGGACAGGGAATTGGTCAGCCCCAGCATTTT.

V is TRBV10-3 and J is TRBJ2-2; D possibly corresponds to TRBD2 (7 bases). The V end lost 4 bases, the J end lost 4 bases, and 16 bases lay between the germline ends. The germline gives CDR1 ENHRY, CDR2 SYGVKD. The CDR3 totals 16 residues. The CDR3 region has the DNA TGTGCCATCAGTGCATCGGGGGGCCGGAGCACCGGGGAGCTGTTTTTT. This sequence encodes CAISASGGRSTGELFF.

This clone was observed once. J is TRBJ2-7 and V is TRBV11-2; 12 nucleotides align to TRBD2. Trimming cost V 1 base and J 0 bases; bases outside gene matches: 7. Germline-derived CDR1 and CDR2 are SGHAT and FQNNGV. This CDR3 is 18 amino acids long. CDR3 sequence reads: CASSLAGTSGSSSYEQYF. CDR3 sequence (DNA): TGTGCCAGCAGCTTAGCTGGGACTAGCGGGTCCAGCTCCTACGAGCAGTACTTC.

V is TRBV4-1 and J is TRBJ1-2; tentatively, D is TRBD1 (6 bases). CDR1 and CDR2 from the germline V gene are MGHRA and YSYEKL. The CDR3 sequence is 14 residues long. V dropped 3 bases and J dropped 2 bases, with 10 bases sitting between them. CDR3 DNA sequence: TGCGCCAGCAGCCAGGCACAGGGAAACTATGGCTACACCTTC. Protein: CASSQAQGNYGYTF.

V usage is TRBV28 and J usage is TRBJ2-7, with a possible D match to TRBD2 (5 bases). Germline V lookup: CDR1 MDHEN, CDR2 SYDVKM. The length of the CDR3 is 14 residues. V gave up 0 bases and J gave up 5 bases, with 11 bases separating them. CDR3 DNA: TGTGCCAGCAGTTTATGGGCGGGTCTCGACGAGCAGTACTTC. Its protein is CASSLWAGLDEQYF.

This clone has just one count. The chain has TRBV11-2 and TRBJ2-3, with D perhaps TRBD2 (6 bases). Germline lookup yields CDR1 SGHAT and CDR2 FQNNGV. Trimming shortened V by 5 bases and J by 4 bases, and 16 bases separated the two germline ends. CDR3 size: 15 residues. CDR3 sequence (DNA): TGTGCCAGCAGCCTGATACTAGCAAGCGCAGATACGCAGTATTTT. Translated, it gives CASSLILASADTQYF.

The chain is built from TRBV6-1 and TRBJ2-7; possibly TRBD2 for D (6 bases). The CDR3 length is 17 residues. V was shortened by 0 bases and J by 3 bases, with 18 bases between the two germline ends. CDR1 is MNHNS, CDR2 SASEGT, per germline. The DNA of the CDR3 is TGTGCCAGCAGTGAAGCCCCCTTGGGGGGATGGAGCTACGAGCAGTACTTC. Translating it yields CASSEAPLGGWSYEQYF.

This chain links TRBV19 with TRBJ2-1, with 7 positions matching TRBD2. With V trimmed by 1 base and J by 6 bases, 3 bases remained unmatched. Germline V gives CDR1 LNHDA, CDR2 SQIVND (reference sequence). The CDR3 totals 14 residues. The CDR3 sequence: CASSIGGGLNEQFF. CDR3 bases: TGTGCCAGTAGTATAGGGGGGGGACTCAATGAGCAGTTCTTC.

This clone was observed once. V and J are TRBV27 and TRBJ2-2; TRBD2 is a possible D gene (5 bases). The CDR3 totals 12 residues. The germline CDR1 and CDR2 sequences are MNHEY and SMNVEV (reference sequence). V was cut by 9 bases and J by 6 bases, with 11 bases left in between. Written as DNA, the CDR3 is TGTGCCAGAATCCTAGCCCCCGGGGAGCTGTTTTTT. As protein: CARILAPGELFF.

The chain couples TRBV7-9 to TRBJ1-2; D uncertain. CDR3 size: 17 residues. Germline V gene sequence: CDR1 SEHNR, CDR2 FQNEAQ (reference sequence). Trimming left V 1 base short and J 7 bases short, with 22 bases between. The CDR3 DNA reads TGTGCCAGCAGCTTAGTAGCGCAGCTCCTCGAGGAACGTGGCTACACCTTC. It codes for CASSLVAQLLEERGYTF.

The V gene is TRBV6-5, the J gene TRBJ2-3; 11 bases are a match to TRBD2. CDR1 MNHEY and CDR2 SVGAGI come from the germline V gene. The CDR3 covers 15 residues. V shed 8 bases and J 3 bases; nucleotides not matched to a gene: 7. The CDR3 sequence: CASGVSSGRTDTQYF. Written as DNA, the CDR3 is TGTGCCAGCGGGGTATCTAGCGGGAGGACAGATACGCAGTATTTT.

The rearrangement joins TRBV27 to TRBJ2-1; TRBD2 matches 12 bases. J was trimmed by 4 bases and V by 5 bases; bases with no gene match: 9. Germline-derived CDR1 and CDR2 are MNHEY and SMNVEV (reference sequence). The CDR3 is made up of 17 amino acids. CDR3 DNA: TGTGCCAGCAGTGGACTAGCGGGATTCTTCTCTTACAATGAGCAGTTCTTC. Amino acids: CASSGLAGFFSYNEQFF.

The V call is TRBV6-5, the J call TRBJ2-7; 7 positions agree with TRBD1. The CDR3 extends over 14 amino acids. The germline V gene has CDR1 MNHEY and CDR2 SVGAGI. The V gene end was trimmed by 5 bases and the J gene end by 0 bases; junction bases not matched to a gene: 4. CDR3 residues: CASSQTGSSYEQYF. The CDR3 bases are TGTGCCAGCAGTCAGACAGGGAGCTCCTACGAGCAGTACTTC.

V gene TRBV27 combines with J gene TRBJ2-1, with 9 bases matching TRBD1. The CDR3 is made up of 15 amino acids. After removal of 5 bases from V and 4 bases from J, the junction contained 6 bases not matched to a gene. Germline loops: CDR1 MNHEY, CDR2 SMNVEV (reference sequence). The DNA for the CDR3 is TGTGCCAGCAGTCCGACAGGGGGACTATACAATGAGCAGTTCTTC. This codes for CASSPTGGLYNEQFF.

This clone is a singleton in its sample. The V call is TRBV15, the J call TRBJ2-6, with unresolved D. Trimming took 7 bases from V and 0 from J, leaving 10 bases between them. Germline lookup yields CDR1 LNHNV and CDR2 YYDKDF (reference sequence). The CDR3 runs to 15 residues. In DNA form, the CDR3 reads TGTGCCACCACGCCCGAGAGCTCTGGGGCCAACGTCCTGACTTTC. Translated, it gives CATTPESSGANVLTF.

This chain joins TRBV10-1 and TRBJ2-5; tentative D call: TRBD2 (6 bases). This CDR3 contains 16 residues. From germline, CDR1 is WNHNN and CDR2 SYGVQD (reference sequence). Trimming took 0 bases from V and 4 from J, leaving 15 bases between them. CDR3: CASSESVKGGVETQYF. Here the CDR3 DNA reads TGCGCCAGCAGTGAGTCGGTCAAGGGAGGTGTAGAGACCCAGTACTTC.

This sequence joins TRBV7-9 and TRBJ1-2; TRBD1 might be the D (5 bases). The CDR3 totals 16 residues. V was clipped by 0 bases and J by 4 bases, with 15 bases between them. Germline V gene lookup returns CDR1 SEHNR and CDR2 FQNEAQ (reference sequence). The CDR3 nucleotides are TGTGCCAGCAGCTTAGCCGGGGGAGCCGACGGCTATGGCTACACCTTC. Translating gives CASSLAGGADGYGYTF.

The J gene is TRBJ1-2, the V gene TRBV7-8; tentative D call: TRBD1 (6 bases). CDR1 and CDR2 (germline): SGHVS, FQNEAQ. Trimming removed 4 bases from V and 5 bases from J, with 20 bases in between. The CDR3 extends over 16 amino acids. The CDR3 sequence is CASSSSGTSDLYGYTF. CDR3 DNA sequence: TGTGCCAGCAGCTCCTCCGGGACAAGCGACCTGTATGGCTACACCTTC.

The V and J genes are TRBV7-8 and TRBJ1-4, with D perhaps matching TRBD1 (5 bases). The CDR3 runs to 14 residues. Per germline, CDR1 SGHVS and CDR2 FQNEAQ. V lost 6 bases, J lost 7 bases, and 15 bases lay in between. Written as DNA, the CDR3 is TGTGCCAGCAGTCCCGACGTAAGGGGTGAAAAACTGTTTTTT. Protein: CASSPDVRGEKLFF. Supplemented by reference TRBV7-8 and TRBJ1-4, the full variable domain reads GAGVSQSPRYKVAKRGQDVALRCDPISGHVSLFWYQQALGQGPEFLTYFQNEAQLDKSGLPSDRFFAERPEGSVSTLKIQRTQQEDSAVYLCASSPDVRGEKLFFGSGTQLSVL.

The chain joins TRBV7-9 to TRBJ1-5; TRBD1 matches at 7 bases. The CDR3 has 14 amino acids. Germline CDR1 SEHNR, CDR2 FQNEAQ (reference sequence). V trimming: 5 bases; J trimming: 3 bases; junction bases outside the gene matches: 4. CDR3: CASSTGVNNQPQHF. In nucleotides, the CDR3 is TGTGCCAGCAGCACAGGGGTAAACAATCAGCCCCAGCATTTT.

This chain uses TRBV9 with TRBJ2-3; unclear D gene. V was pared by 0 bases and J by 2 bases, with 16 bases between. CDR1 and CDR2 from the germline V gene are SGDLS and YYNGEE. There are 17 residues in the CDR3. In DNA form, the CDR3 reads TGTGCCAGCAGCGTAGTGGTCTCCGGTAGTCCCACAGATACGCAGTATTTT. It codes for CASSVVVSGSPTDTQYF.

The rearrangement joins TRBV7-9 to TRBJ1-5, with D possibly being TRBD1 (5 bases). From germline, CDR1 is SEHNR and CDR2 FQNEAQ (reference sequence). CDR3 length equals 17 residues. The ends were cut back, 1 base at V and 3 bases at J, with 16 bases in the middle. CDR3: CASSLVIGAGNNQPQHF. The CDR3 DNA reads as TGTGCCAGCAGCTTAGTTATAGGGGCAGGAAACAATCAGCCCCAGCATTTT.